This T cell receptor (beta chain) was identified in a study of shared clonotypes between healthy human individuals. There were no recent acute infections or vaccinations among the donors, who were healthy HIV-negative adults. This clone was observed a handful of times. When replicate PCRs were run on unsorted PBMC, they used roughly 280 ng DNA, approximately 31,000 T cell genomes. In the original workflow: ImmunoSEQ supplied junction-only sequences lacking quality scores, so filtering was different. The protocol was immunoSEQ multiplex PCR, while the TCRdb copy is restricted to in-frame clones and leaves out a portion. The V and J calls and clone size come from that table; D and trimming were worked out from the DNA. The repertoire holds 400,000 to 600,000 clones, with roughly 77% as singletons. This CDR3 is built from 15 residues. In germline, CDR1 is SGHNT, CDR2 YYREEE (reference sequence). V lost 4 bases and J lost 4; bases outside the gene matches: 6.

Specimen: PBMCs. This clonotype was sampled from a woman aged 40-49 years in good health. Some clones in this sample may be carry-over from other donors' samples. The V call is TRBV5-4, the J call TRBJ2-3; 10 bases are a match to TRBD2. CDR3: CASSGLAGVADTQYF. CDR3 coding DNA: TGTGCCAGCAGCGGGCTAGCGGGAGTTGCAGATACGCAGTATTTT.